The 24 T cell receptor beta chains in this list originate from one sample, sequenced in a study of T cell responses to AZD1222 COVID-19 vaccine. Sequencing used immunoSEQ multiplex PCR; TCRdb keeps in-frame clones, though not all of them. This table has about 140,000 clones, about 90% appearing once. The sequences come from peripheral blood, collected on day 0 of AZD1222 vaccination. The receptors here all came from an adult in good health.

This clone appeared a few times. The chain combines TRBV28 with TRBJ2-1, with D hard to call. The V end lost 4 bases, the J end lost 7 bases, and 8 bases lay between the germline ends. There are 12 residues in the CDR3. Germline V gene lookup returns CDR1 MDHEN and CDR2 SYDVKM. CDR3 DNA: TGTGCCAGCAGTTCCGGGCGTAATGAGCAGTTCTTC. This translates into CASSSGRNEQFF.

The chain uses TRBV15 and TRBJ1-6; D perhaps matches TRBD1 (6 bases). The germline CDR1 and CDR2 sequences are LNHNV and YYDKDF (reference sequence). V dropped 2 bases and J dropped 7 bases, with 15 bases sitting between them. This CDR3 has 16 residues. For the CDR3, the DNA is TGTGCCACCAGCAGACTAAGGACAGCCTCCAATTCACCCCTCCACTTT. Its translation is CATSRLRTASNSPLHF.

This rearrangement joins TRBV5-1 to TRBJ1-3; D is unresolved. This CDR3 is built from 13 residues. The germline V gene encodes CDR1 SGHRS and CDR2 YFSETQ. Trimming removed 4 bases from V and 5 bases from J, with 10 bases in between. CDR3 coding DNA: TGCGCCAGCAGCGCTAGCCAGAGAAACACCATATATTTT. As protein: CASSASQRNTIYF.

The rearrangement joins TRBV29-1 to TRBJ1-1; perhaps TRBD1 as D (6 bases). In germline, CDR1 is SQVTM, CDR2 ANQGSEA. The CDR3 contains 12 residues. CDR3 coding DNA: TGCCCCGCCCGGGCAGGGGAAACTGAAGCTTTCTTT. The encoded protein is CPARAGETEAFF.

The gene calls are TRBV18 and TRBJ2-2; no clear D. The CDR3 contains 15 residues. The germline V gene has CDR1 KGHSH and CDR2 LQKENI. V lost 3 bases to trimming and J lost 0 bases, with 8 bases between them. The CDR3: CASSPVGSNTGELFF. The CDR3 DNA sequence: TGTGCCAGCTCACCGGTGGGTTCGAACACCGGGGAGCTGTTTTTT.

This clone was recorded only once. The J gene is TRBJ2-7, the V gene TRBV5-6; D uncertain. The CDR3 length is 14 residues. The V end lost 0 bases, the J end lost 2 bases, and 9 bases lay between the germline ends. Germline V CDR1 and CDR2: SGHDT, YYEEEE. The CDR3 is CASSLGVTTYEQYF. The DNA for the CDR3 is TGTGCCAGCAGCTTGGGAGTCACCACCTACGAGCAGTACTTC. The full variable domain, rest sourced from reference TRBV5-6 and TRBJ2-7, is DAGVTQSPTHLIKTRGQQVTLRCSPKSGHDTVSWYQQALGQGPQFIFQYYEEEERQRGNFPDRFSGHQFPNYSSELNVNALLLGDSALYLCASSLGVTTYEQYFGPGTRLTVT.

This chain links TRBV19 with TRBJ1-2; D remains ambiguous. Trimming removed 7 bases from V and 3 bases from J, with 9 bases in between. Germline V gives CDR1 LNHDA, CDR2 SQIVND (reference sequence). The CDR3 has 12 amino acids. This CDR3 is CASMRQYYGYTF. In DNA, the CDR3 is TGTGCCAGTATGCGGCAGTACTATGGCTACACCTTC.

CDR3: CASSFLISEAFF. The CDR3 DNA sequence: TGTGCCAGCAGTTTTCTCATCTCCGAGGCTTTCTTT. The V and J genes are TRBV12-3 or TRBV12-4 and TRBJ1-1, with D uncertain. CDR3 length: 12 residues. The V end lost 3 bases, the J end lost 11 bases, and 13 bases lay between the germline ends.

The chain couples TRBV6-5 to TRBJ2-5; D could derive from TRBD1 or TRBD2 (6 bases each). Between the trimmed V and J ends, which lost 6 bases and 1 base, there was a span of 12 bases. Germline V lookup: CDR1 MNHEY, CDR2 SVGAGI. The CDR3 totals 14 residues. The CDR3 reads CASSRGGPQETQYF. The CDR3 DNA reads as TGTGCCAGCAGCAGGGGAGGCCCCCAAGAGACCCAGTACTTC.

The V call is TRBV6-4, the J call TRBJ2-3; 9 bases line up with TRBD1. The CDR3 extends over 14 amino acids. The junction had 3 bases not matched to a gene; V was cut back by 5 bases and J by 3 bases. Germline lookup yields CDR1 MRHNA and CDR2 SNTAGT. The CDR3 DNA follows: TGTGCCAGCAGTTCGACAGGGGGAACAGATACGCAGTATTTT. This codes for CASSSTGGTDTQYF.

The chain recombines TRBV16 with TRBJ1-1; D is possibly TRBD1 (5 bases). The V end lost 2 bases, the J end lost 3 bases, and 13 bases lay between the germline ends. In germline, CDR1 is KGHSY, CDR2 FQNENV. The CDR3 totals 15 residues. The CDR3 reads CASSQTGVGDTEAFF. CDR3 DNA: TGTGCCAGCAGCCAAACCGGGGTGGGGGACACTGAAGCTTTCTTT. The full variable domain, with the rest looked up from reference TRBV16 and TRBJ1-1, is GEEVAQTPKHLVRGEGQKAKLYCAPIKGHSYVFWYQQVLKNEFKFLISFQNENVFDETGMPKERFSAKCLPNSPCSLEIQATKLEDSAVYFCASSQTGVGDTEAFFGQGTRLTVV.

This clone was seen once. The chain joins TRBV29-1 to TRBJ1-4; no clear D gene. Trimming shortened V by 7 bases and J by 0 bases, and 6 bases separated the two germline ends. Germline V gene sequence: CDR1 SQVTM, CDR2 ANQGSEA. The CDR3 runs 12 residues. The chain's CDR3 is CSARSTNEKLFF. CDR3 bases: TGCAGCGCCCGGTCAACTAATGAAAAACTGTTTTTT. Filled out from reference TRBV29-1 and TRBJ1-4, the complete variable domain reads SAVISQKPSRDICQRGTSLTIQCQVDSQVTMMFWYRQQPGQSLTLIATANQGSEATYESGFVIDKFPISRPNLTFSTLTVSNMSPEDSSIYLCSARSTNEKLFFGSGTQLSVL.

The chain recombines TRBV5-1 with TRBJ1-2, with D possibly TRBD1 on 5 matching bases. The germline V gene has CDR1 SGHRS and CDR2 YFSETQ. V was shortened by 8 bases and J by 2 bases, with 10 bases between the two germline ends. The CDR3 contains 12 residues. This CDR3 is CASSKGNYGYTF. DNA of the CDR3: TGCGCCAGTAGTAAGGGGAACTATGGCTACACCTTC.

The genes are TRBV28 and TRBJ2-3, with 9 positions matching TRBD1. This CDR3 spans 15 amino acids. Trimming removed 6 bases from V and 2 bases from J; junction bases left unmatched: 6. Germline loops: CDR1 MDHEN, CDR2 SYDVKM. The CDR3 DNA is TGTGCCAGCAGCCCCGGACAGGGGAACACAGATACGCAGTATTTT. This sequence encodes CASSPGQGNTDTQYF.

This chain links TRBV4-3 with TRBJ2-1; D gene uncertain. Germline CDR1 is LGHNA and CDR2 is YSLEER. The CDR3 runs 15 residues. Trimming left V 1 base short and J 6 bases short, with 13 bases between. Here the CDR3 reads CASSQGSRSVNEQFF. CDR3 sequence (DNA): TGCGCCAGCAGCCAAGGCAGTCGTTCGGTCAATGAGCAGTTCTTC.

The chain recombines TRBV6-2 or TRBV6-3 with TRBJ1-2; D ambiguous. V was shortened by 2 bases and J by 0 bases, with 16 bases between the two germline ends. Germline V gives CDR1 MNHEY, CDR2 SVGEGT. This CDR3 contains 17 residues. The DNA for the CDR3 is TGTGCCAGCAGTTACGGTATTCGGACGCCAGCTAACTATGGCTACACCTTC. Translation gives CASSYGIRTPANYGYTF.

This CDR3 is CASSWDSANSPLHF. CDR3 nucleotides: TGTGCCAGCAGCTGGGACAGCGCTAATTCACCCCTCCACTTT. The rearrangement links TRBV7-9 to TRBJ1-6; 7 nucleotides align to TRBD1. Germline V gene sequence: CDR1 SEHNR, CDR2 FQNEAQ (reference sequence). J lost 6 bases, V lost 4 bases, and 3 bases had no gene match. The CDR3 sequence is 14 residues long. Filled out from reference TRBV7-9 and TRBJ1-6, the complete variable domain reads DTGVSQNPRHKITKRGQNVTFRCDPISEHNRLYWYRQTLGQGPEFLTYFQNEAQLEKSRLLSDRFSAERPKGSFSTLEIQRTEQGDSAMYLCASSWDSANSPLHFGNGTRLTVT.

The V call is TRBV21-1, the J call TRBJ1-6; the D segment call TRBD1 is taken from the table without a DNA check. TRBV21-1 is a pseudogene. This CDR3 is built from 18 residues. CDR3 bases: TGTGCCAGCAGCAAAGCGCTTTGGGGGGACAGCTATAATTCACCCCTCCACTTT. This translates into CASSKALWGDSYNSPLHF.

V is TRBV5-1 and J is TRBJ2-7; weak D call: TRBD1 (5 bases). CDR3 length: 13 residues. Germline V gene sequence: CDR1 SGHRS, CDR2 YFSETQ. Trimming stripped 5 bases from V and 2 bases from J, with 11 bases between. In DNA, the CDR3 is TGCGCCAGCAGTACAGGCGAGACCTACGAGCAGTACTTC. The encoded protein is CASSTGETYEQYF.

V usage is TRBV7-7 and J usage is TRBJ2-7; the D gene is possibly TRBD2 (6 bases). Germline CDR1 reads SSHAT; CDR2 reads FNYEAQ (reference sequence). The CDR3 is 14 residues long. V lost 5 bases to trimming and J lost 0 bases, with 11 bases between them. The CDR3 coding sequence is TGTGCCAGCAGCCGGGACTCTTCCTCCTACGAGCAGTACTTC. It codes for CASSRDSSSYEQYF. The variable domain in full, with the rest retrieved from reference TRBV7-7 and TRBJ2-7, is GAGVSQSPRYKVTKRGQDVTLRCDPISSHATLYWYQQALGQGPEFLTYFNYEAQPDKSGLPSDRFSAERPEGSISTLTIQRTEQRDSAMYRCASSRDSSSYEQYFGPGTRLTVT.

The chain combines TRBV4-2 with TRBJ1-2, with D tentatively TRBD1 (5 bases). V was trimmed by 0 bases and J by 0 bases, leaving 11 bases between them. The CDR3 totals 16 residues. Germline CDR1 reads LGHNA; CDR2 reads YNFKEQ. CDR3 in amino acids: CASSQEAGGANYGYTF. The CDR3 coding sequence is TGTGCCAGCAGCCAAGAGGCCGGAGGGGCTAACTATGGCTACACCTTC.

The rearrangement links TRBV10-1 to TRBJ1-5; 8 nucleotides align to TRBD1. The V gene end was trimmed by 4 bases and the J gene end by 6 bases; junction bases not matched to a gene: 8. This CDR3 spans 15 amino acids. Germline CDR1 WNHNN, CDR2 SYGVQD (reference sequence). The CDR3 here is CASSADRAGGQPQHF. CDR3 DNA: TGCGCCAGCAGTGCGGACAGGGCCGGGGGTCAGCCCCAGCATTTT.

The chain has TRBV18 and TRBJ2-2; TRBD1 matches 7 bases. Germline CDR1 reads KGHSH; CDR2 reads LQKENI. The CDR3 spans 16 residues. The trim removed 2 bases at V and 6 bases at J, leaving 9 bases unmatched. The CDR3 bases are TGTGCCAGCTCACCAAACAGGGGCCAGGAGGCCGGGGAGCTGTTTTTT. Translating it yields CASSPNRGQEAGELFF.

The V and J genes are TRBV7-3 and TRBJ2-6; D gene unclear. The CDR3 loop spans 17 amino acids. The V gene lost 4 bases and the J gene lost 0 bases, with 13 bases spanning the gap. Germline-derived CDR1 and CDR2 are SGHTA and FQGTGA. The CDR3 DNA reads as TGTGCCAGCAGCTCAGGCAGATTGAACTCTGGGGCCAACGTCCTGACTTTC. It translates to CASSSGRLNSGANVLTF.